What follows are 5 T cell receptor beta chains derived from one specimen sequenced in a study of blood T cell repertoires in COVID-19. Measured with immunoSEQ multiplex PCR; TCRdb has only the in-frame clones, and not every one. The sample has 390,000 or so clones, 80% to 90% seen once. Sequences were obtained from PBMCs or T cells enriched from blood (not recorded which). The receptors stem from a man aged 18 to 29 who had recovered from COVID-19.

In nucleotides, the CDR3 is TGTGCCAGTAGATTACCCGGTTTCAATCAGCCCCAGCATTTT. It specifies CASRLPGFNQPQHF. This chain uses TRBV19 with TRBJ1-5, with no clear D. V lost 6 bases, J lost 3 bases, and 12 bases lay in between. The CDR3 sequence is 14 residues long. CDR1 and CDR2 (germline): LNHDA, SQIVND (reference sequence).

This clone turned up a few times. This chain connects TRBV14 to TRBJ2-1; 7 bases line up with TRBD2. This CDR3 comprises 17 residues. The V gene end was trimmed by 2 bases and the J gene end by 1 base; junction bases not matched to a gene: 8. Germline assignment: CDR1 SGHDN and CDR2 FVKESK. This chain's CDR3 is CASSQITSANSYNEQFF. In DNA, the CDR3 is TGTGCCAGCAGCCAAATAACTAGCGCCAATTCCTACAATGAGCAGTTCTTC.

This rearrangement joins TRBV28 to TRBJ1-2; D is uncertain. Germline loops: CDR1 MDHEN, CDR2 SYDVKM. Deletions cut 2 bases from V and 6 bases from J, with 10 bases between. The CDR3 is 13 amino acids. CDR3 residues: CASSLLAGDGYTF. CDR3 sequence (DNA): TGTGCCAGCAGTTTACTTGCGGGTGATGGCTACACCTTC.

With respect to this clone: Within the sample, other DNA sequences also encode this same CDR3. The chain is built from TRBV4-1 and TRBJ1-3, with 7 bases lining up with TRBD1. The CDR3 contains 15 residues. The junction had 2 bases not matched to a gene; V was cut back by 1 base and J by 2 bases. Germline loops: CDR1 MGHRA, CDR2 YSYEKL. The CDR3 reads CASSQGGTAGNTIYF. The CDR3, as DNA: TGCGCCAGCAGCCAAGGAGGGACAGCTGGAAACACCATATATTTT.

The chain links TRBV27 to TRBJ2-2; 9 nucleotides align to TRBD1. After removal of 10 bases from V and 6 bases from J, the junction contained 9 bases not matched to a gene. In germline, CDR1 is MNHEY, CDR2 SMNVEV (reference sequence). The CDR3 extends over 14 amino acids. The CDR3 sequence is CATAGQGWSGELFF. In nucleotides, the CDR3 is TGTGCCACCGCCGGACAGGGGTGGTCCGGGGAGCTGTTTTTT.